These T cell receptor beta chains were read from a single sample in a study of shared clonotypes between healthy human individuals. Using immunoSEQ multiplex PCR, the repertoire was profiled, and TCRdb retains in-frame clones only, with some absent. This sample has approximately 2,200,000 clones, with 85% to 95% found just once. The sample consisted of naive CD8+ T cells from PBMCs. The receptors derive from a man aged 18 to 30 in good health. Some clones in this sample may be carry-over from other donors' samples. CDR3s include the opening cysteine and the closing phenylalanine or tryptophan. Each record gives: clone size, V gene, D gene, J gene, CDR3 protein, CDR3 DNA. D genes are given only for firm matches. Expanded clones get a size class; other rows say once, few or many, or leave the size out.

clone size: .; V gene: TRBV7-6; D gene: TRBD1; J gene: TRBJ1-1; CDR3 protein: CASSVIDRDTEAFF; CDR3 DNA: TGTGCCAGCAGCGTAATAGACAGGGACACTGAAGCTTTCTTT
clone size: once; V gene: TRBV21-1; D gene: .; J gene: TRBJ2-4; CDR3 protein: CASSTLEWGAKNIQYF; CDR3 DNA: TGTGCCAGCAGCACACTAGAATGGGGTGCCAAAAACATTCAGTACTTC
clone size: .; V gene: TRBV27; D gene: TRBD1; J gene: TRBJ1-3; CDR3 protein: CASSLCRQGAGGNTIYF; CDR3 DNA: TGTGCCAGCAGTTTATGTCGTCAGGGGGCAGGTGGAAACACCATATATTTT
clone size: .; V gene: TRBV7-6; D gene: .; J gene: TRBJ1-5; CDR3 protein: CASSSSPGPYSNQPQHF; CDR3 DNA: TGTGCCAGCAGCTCCTCTCCGGGACCTTATAGCAATCAGCCCCAGCATTTT
clone size: once; V gene: TRBV6-1; D gene: TRBD2; J gene: TRBJ2-7; CDR3 protein: CASSARLAEYEQYF; CDR3 DNA: TGTGCCAGCAGTGCTCGACTAGCCGAATACGAGCAGTACTTC
clone size: .; V gene: TRBV4-1; D gene: .; J gene: TRBJ2-7; CDR3 protein: CASSQEGFEQYF; CDR3 DNA: TGCGCCAGCAGCCAAGAAGGGTTCGAGCAGTACTTC
clone size: once; V gene: TRBV7-9; D gene: TRBD1; J gene: TRBJ2-7; CDR3 protein: CASSSRTGWEQYF; CDR3 DNA: TGTGCCAGCAGCTCTCGGACAGGGTGGGAGCAGTACTTC
clone size: .; V gene: TRBV5-6; D gene: .; J gene: TRBJ2-1; CDR3 protein: CASSLGGGDLVF; CDR3 DNA: TGTGCCAGCAGCTTGGGAGGGGGTGATTTGGTCTTC
clone size: once; V gene: TRBV7-9; D gene: .; J gene: TRBJ2-7; CDR3 protein: CASSLGRGVLTYEQYF; CDR3 DNA: TGTGCCAGCAGCTTAGGGAGGGGAGTATTGACTTACGAGCAGTACTTC
clone size: .; V gene: TRBV6-5; D gene: .; J gene: TRBJ2-1; CDR3 protein: CASTSVGLHGEQFF; CDR3 DNA: TGTGCCAGCACGTCGGTGGGACTGCACGGAGAGCAGTTCTTC
clone size: .; V gene: TRBV7-9; D gene: .; J gene: TRBJ2-7; CDR3 protein: CASSSQGPGGANEQYF; CDR3 DNA: TGTGCCAGCAGCTCCCAGGGCCCCGGGGGCGCGAACGAGCAGTACTTC
clone size: .; V gene: TRBV7-9; D gene: .; J gene: TRBJ1-1; CDR3 protein: CASSFVTTEAFF; CDR3 DNA: TGTGCCAGCAGCTTCGTGACAACCGAAGCTTTCTTT
clone size: once; V gene: TRBV13; D gene: TRBD2; J gene: TRBJ2-7; CDR3 protein: CASSLDGGREGYEQYF; CDR3 DNA: TGTGCCAGCAGCCTCGATGGAGGGAGGGAGGGATACGAGCAGTACTTC
clone size: few; V gene: TRBV28; D gene: .; J gene: TRBJ1-5; CDR3 protein: CASSFTSAQHF; CDR3 DNA: TGTGCCAGCAGTTTCACCTCGGCCCAGCATTTT
clone size: once; V gene: TRBV27; D gene: TRBD2; J gene: TRBJ2-7; CDR3 protein: CASSLSAGLAGSQGEQYF; CDR3 DNA: TGTGCCAGCAGTTTATCGGCGGGACTAGCGGGATCACAAGGCGAGCAGTACTTC
clone size: .; V gene: TRBV5-1; D gene: TRBD2; J gene: TRBJ2-3; CDR3 protein: CASSLREADTQYF; CDR3 DNA: TGCGCCAGCAGCTTACGGGAGGCAGATACGCAGTATTTT
clone size: .; V gene: TRBV13; D gene: TRBD2; J gene: TRBJ2-2; CDR3 protein: CASSSPRGGVRAGELFF; CDR3 DNA: TGTGCCAGCAGCTCCCCTCGGGGGGGAGTTAGGGCCGGGGAGCTGTTTTTT
clone size: .; V gene: TRBV27; D gene: TRBD1; J gene: TRBJ1-3; CDR3 protein: CASSPGGTGNTIYF; CDR3 DNA: TGTGCCAGCAGTCCAGGGGGGACTGGAAACACCATATATTTT
clone size: .; V gene: TRBV27; D gene: .; J gene: TRBJ2-7; CDR3 protein: CASWGSSYEQYF; CDR3 DNA: TGTGCCAGCTGGGGCAGCTCCTACGAGCAGTACTTC
clone size: once; V gene: TRBV7-9; D gene: .; J gene: TRBJ1-4; CDR3 protein: CASSPEHGGREKLFF; CDR3 DNA: TGTGCCAGCAGCCCAGAACACGGGGGGCGCGAAAAACTGTTTTTT
clone size: .; V gene: TRBV7-9; D gene: .; J gene: TRBJ2-1; CDR3 protein: CASSFPVDEQFF; CDR3 DNA: TGTGCCAGCAGCTTCCCGGTGGACGAGCAGTTCTTC
clone size: .; V gene: TRBV28; D gene: TRBD2; J gene: TRBJ2-1; CDR3 protein: CASSLAGGNHEQFF; CDR3 DNA: TGTGCCAGCAGTTTAGCGGGAGGGAATCATGAGCAGTTCTTC
clone size: few; V gene: TRBV2; D gene: .; J gene: TRBJ1-5; CDR3 protein: CASGQTLPQHF; CDR3 DNA: TGTGCCAGCGGCCAAACTCTGCCCCAGCATTTT
clone size: .; V gene: TRBV13; D gene: TRBD1; J gene: TRBJ2-7; CDR3 protein: CASSFPGQGNYEQYF; CDR3 DNA: TGTGCCAGCAGCTTCCCGGGACAGGGGAACTACGAGCAGTACTTC
clone size: .; V gene: TRBV7-6; D gene: .; J gene: TRBJ1-3; CDR3 protein: CASSSRDKTNTIYF; CDR3 DNA: TGTGCCAGCAGCTCCCGGGACAAGACAAACACCATATATTTT
clone size: .; V gene: TRBV11-2; D gene: TRBD2; J gene: TRBJ2-1; CDR3 protein: CASSPRSGNSYNEQFF; CDR3 DNA: TGTGCCAGCAGCCCCCGTAGCGGGAACTCCTACAATGAGCAGTTCTTC
clone size: .; V gene: TRBV27; D gene: .; J gene: TRBJ1-1; CDR3 protein: CASSLGVSTEAFF; CDR3 DNA: TGTGCCAGCAGTCTGGGAGTGAGCACTGAAGCTTTCTTT
clone size: once; V gene: TRBV7-9; D gene: .; J gene: TRBJ2-3; CDR3 protein: CASSLTQGGADTQYF; CDR3 DNA: TGTGCCAGCAGCTTAACGCAGGGCGGGGCAGATACGCAGTATTTT
clone size: .; V gene: TRBV28; D gene: .; J gene: TRBJ2-3; CDR3 protein: CASSPISSAGTDTQYF; CDR3 DNA: TGTGCCAGCAGTCCGATCTCTAGCGCCGGCACAGATACGCAGTATTTT
clone size: once; V gene: TRBV19; D gene: .; J gene: TRBJ1-1; CDR3 protein: CASSIVLRGTEAFF; CDR3 DNA: TGTGCCAGTAGTATAGTTCTCCGGGGCACTGAAGCTTTCTTT
clone size: .; V gene: TRBV7-2; D gene: .; J gene: TRBJ2-1; CDR3 protein: CASSLPGANEQFF; CDR3 DNA: TGTGCCAGCAGCCTTCCAGGGGCAAATGAGCAGTTCTTC
clone size: .; V gene: TRBV11-2; D gene: .; J gene: TRBJ2-7; CDR3 protein: CASSPSYRAHSYEQYF; CDR3 DNA: TGTGCCAGCAGCCCCTCTTACAGGGCACACTCCTACGAGCAGTACTTC
clone size: .; V gene: TRBV2; D gene: .; J gene: TRBJ2-5; CDR3 protein: CASSEDKDFRETQYF; CDR3 DNA: TGTGCCAGCAGTGAAGATAAGGATTTTCGAGAGACCCAGTACTTC
clone size: .; V gene: TRBV6-1; D gene: .; J gene: TRBJ2-7; CDR3 protein: CASSEARLVGSYEQYF; CDR3 DNA: TGTGCCAGCAGTGAAGCGCGCCTAGTGGGGTCCTACGAGCAGTACTTC
clone size: .; V gene: TRBV12-5; D gene: .; J gene: TRBJ1-1; CDR3 protein: CATKAGTGWGTEAFF; CDR3 DNA: TGTGCTACAAAGGCCGGCACAGGGTGGGGCACTGAAGCTTTCTTT
clone size: once; V gene: TRBV7-9; D gene: TRBD1; J gene: TRBJ2-7; CDR3 protein: CASSPTGTGVSYEQYF; CDR3 DNA: TGTGCCAGCAGTCCTACCGGGACAGGGGTCTCCTACGAGCAGTACTTC
clone size: .; V gene: TRBV29-1; D gene: .; J gene: TRBJ2-3; CDR3 protein: CSVGGGSSTDTQYF; CDR3 DNA: TGCAGCGTCGGGGGCGGGAGCAGCACAGATACGCAGTATTTT
clone size: .; V gene: TRBV29-1; D gene: TRBD1; J gene: TRBJ1-4; CDR3 protein: CSVLTGGNEKLFF; CDR3 DNA: TGCAGCGTGCTTACAGGGGGGAATGAAAAACTGTTTTTT
clone size: once; V gene: TRBV7-9; D gene: .; J gene: TRBJ1-2; CDR3 protein: CASSFGQNYGYTF; CDR3 DNA: TGTGCCAGCAGCTTCGGACAGAACTATGGCTACACCTTC
clone size: .; V gene: TRBV7-9; D gene: .; J gene: TRBJ2-1; CDR3 protein: CASSEGQFSYNEQFF; CDR3 DNA: TGTGCCAGCAGCGAAGGACAGTTCTCCTACAATGAGCAGTTCTTC
clone size: .; V gene: TRBV9; D gene: .; J gene: TRBJ2-1; CDR3 protein: CASSSSLEGYSYNEQFF; CDR3 DNA: TGTGCCAGCAGCTCCTCTCTTGAGGGGTACTCCTACAATGAGCAGTTCTTC
clone size: .; V gene: TRBV6-6; D gene: .; J gene: TRBJ2-7; CDR3 protein: CASSYEAYEQYF; CDR3 DNA: TGTGCCAGCAGCTACGAAGCGTACGAGCAGTACTTC